Detailed here is one TCR beta chain. The sample originates from a study of blood T cell repertoires in COVID-19. Turning to the study itself: The United States, Italy and Spain supplied acute and convalescent COVID-19 samples. Sample material is recorded as cDNA or gDNA derived from T cells, B-cell-depleted T cells, or PBMCs.

In the authors' workflow: The assay estimated nucleated cells by amplifying reference gene primers. Only in-frame clones appear in the TCRdb table, and some are missing; sequencing was by immunoSEQ multiplex PCR. That table furnishes V, J and clone size, whereas the DNA furnished D and trimming. This table holds some 60,000 clones, 73% found once. Trimming cost V 5 bases and J 0 bases; bases outside gene matches: 13. Germline-derived CDR1 and CDR2 are SGHVS and FNYEAQ. The CDR3 extends over 19 amino acids. The V and J genes are TRBV7-6 and TRBJ2-7, with 13 bases aligning to TRBD2. This TCR was recovered from a woman between 45 and 65 years old with active or convalescent COVID-19. Sequencing was carried out using peripheral blood. CDR3 in DNA: TGTGCCAGCAGCCCCGTTGGTGGGACTAGCGGGACTAGCTCCTACGAGCAGTACTTC. It codes for CASSPVGGTSGTSSYEQYF.